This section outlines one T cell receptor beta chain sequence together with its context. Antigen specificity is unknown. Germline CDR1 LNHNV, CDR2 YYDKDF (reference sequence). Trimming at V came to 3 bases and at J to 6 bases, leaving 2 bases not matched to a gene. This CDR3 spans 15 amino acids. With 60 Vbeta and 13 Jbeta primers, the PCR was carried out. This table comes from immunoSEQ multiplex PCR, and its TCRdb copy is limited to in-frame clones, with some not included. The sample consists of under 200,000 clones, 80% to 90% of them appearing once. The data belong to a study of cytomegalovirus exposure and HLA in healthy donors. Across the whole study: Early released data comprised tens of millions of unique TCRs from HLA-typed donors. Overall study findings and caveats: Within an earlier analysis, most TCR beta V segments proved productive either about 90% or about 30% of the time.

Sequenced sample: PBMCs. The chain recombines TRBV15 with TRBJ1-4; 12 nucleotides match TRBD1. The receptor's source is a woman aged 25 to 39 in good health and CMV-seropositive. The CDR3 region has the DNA TGTGCCACCAGCAGGGGACAGGGGGCTTATGAAAAACTGTTTTTT. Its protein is CATSRGQGAYEKLFF. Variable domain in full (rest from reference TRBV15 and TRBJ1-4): DAMVIQNPRYQVTQFGKPVTLSCSQTLNHNVMYWYQQKSSQAPKLLFHYYDKDFNNEADTPDNFQSRRPNTSFCFLDIRSPGLGDTAMYLCATSRGQGAYEKLFFGSGTQLSVL.